This T cell receptor beta chain was captured in a study of blood T cell repertoires in COVID-19. The repertoire was sequenced with immunoSEQ multiplex PCR; TCRdb's copy has only in-frame clones and lacks some. The table includes 230,000 or so clones, approximately 85% detected once. Between the trimmed V and J ends, which lost 3 bases and 0 bases, there was a span of 21 bases. The length of the CDR3 is 19 residues. The germline V gene encodes CDR1 SGHVS and CDR2 FQNEAQ. This sequence was found in a woman in her forties or fifties who had been exposed to COVID-19. The specimen was PBMCs or T cells enriched from blood (not recorded which). The J gene is TRBJ2-4, the V gene TRBV7-8, with D perhaps TRBD2 (6 bases). CDR3 sequence (DNA): TGTGCCAGCAGCTTGGAGAAACGGGGGTCCCCTCTAGCCAAAAACATTCAGTACTTC. This sequence encodes CASSLEKRGSPLAKNIQYF.